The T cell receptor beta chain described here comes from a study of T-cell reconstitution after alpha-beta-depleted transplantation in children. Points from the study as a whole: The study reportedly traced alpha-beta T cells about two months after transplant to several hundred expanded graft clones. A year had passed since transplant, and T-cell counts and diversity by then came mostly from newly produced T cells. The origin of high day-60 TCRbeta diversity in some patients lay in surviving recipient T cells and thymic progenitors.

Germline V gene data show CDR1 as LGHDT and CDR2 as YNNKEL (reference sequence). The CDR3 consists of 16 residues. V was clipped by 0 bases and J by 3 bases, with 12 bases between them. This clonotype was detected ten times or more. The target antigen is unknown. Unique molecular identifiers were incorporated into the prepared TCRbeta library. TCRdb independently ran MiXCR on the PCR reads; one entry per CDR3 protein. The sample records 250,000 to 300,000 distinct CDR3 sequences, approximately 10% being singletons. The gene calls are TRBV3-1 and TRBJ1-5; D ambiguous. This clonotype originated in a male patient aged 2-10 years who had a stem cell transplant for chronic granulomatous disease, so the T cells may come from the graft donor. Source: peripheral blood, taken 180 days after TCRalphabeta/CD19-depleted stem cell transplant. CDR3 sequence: CASSQEFLRNNQPQHF. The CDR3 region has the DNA TGTGCCAGCAGCCAAGAATTCCTCAGGAACAATCAGCCCCAGCATTTT.